These 31 T cell receptor beta chains were all obtained from the same sample, sequenced in a study of cytomegalovirus exposure and HLA in healthy donors. Measured with immunoSEQ multiplex PCR; TCRdb has only the in-frame clones, and not every one. The table includes 65,000 or so clones, over 85% detected once. Sequenced input: PBMCs. The receptors come from a man aged 18 to 35 in good health and CMV-seropositive.

V is TRBV9 and J is TRBJ2-7, with TRBD2 matching over 7 bases. The V and J ends lost 4 bases and 4 bases, in that order; junction bases with no gene match: 8. CDR1 is SGDLS and CDR2 is YYNGEE in the germline V gene. CDR3 length equals 14 residues. The CDR3 spells CASSPLAGVYEQYF. The CDR3 DNA is TGTGCCAGCAGCCCCCTTGCGGGAGTGTACGAGCAGTACTTC.

This clone was observed a single time. CDR3 amino acids: CASSVGRGYGYTF. The CDR3 bases are TGTGCCAGCAGCGTAGGCCGCGGCTATGGCTACACCTTC. The chain combines TRBV9 with TRBJ1-2; no firm D call. Per germline, CDR1 SGDLS and CDR2 YYNGEE. V gave up 0 bases and J gave up 4 bases, with 7 bases separating them. The CDR3 contains 13 residues.

The chain combines TRBV19 with TRBJ2-3; D may be TRBD1 (6 bases). Trimming removed 3 bases at V and 12 bases at J, with 13 bases between. The germline CDR1 and CDR2 sequences are LNHDA and SQIVND (reference sequence). The CDR3 has 12 residues. CDR3 amino acids: CASSMEQGLQYF. Here the CDR3 DNA reads TGTGCCAGTAGTATGGAACAGGGTTTACAGTATTTT.

The chain employs TRBV14 and TRBJ2-1; tentatively, D is TRBD2 (5 bases). This CDR3 is built from 13 residues. Looked up from germline, CDR1 is SGHDN and CDR2 is FVKESK. V lost 1 base, J lost 8 bases, and 9 bases lay in between. CDR3 in DNA: TGTGCCAGCAGCCAAGTGGGAGTCTATGAGCAGTTCTTC. Encoded protein: CASSQVGVYEQFF.

This sequence joins TRBV28 and TRBJ1-2; D unresolved. Germline values: CDR1 MDHEN, CDR2 SYDVKM. The CDR3 runs to 14 residues. The ends were cut back, 2 bases at V and 2 bases at J, with 9 bases in the middle. CDR3 nucleotides: TGTGCCAGCAGTTTACTATCGGGGAACTATGGCTACACCTTC. Translating gives CASSLLSGNYGYTF.

The V and J genes are TRBV7-8 and TRBJ1-2; no definite D call. The germline V gene has CDR1 SGHVS and CDR2 FQNEAQ. V lost 1 base to trimming and J lost 7 bases, with 13 bases between them. This CDR3 spans 14 amino acids. The CDR3, as DNA: TGTGCCAGCAGCTTAGACAAGAGTTCGGGTGGCTACACCTTC. It yields the protein CASSLDKSSGGYTF.

The V call is TRBV18, the J call TRBJ1-1, with D possibly being TRBD1 (6 bases). The germline gives CDR1 KGHSH, CDR2 LQKENI. CDR3 length: 14 residues. The V and J ends lost 4 bases and 0 bases respectively, with 9 bases between them. The CDR3, as DNA: TGTGCCAGCTCACAGCAGGGGCTGAACACTGAAGCTTTCTTT. Translating gives CASSQQGLNTEAFF.

The chain recombines TRBV11-2 with TRBJ2-5; 8 bases fit TRBD1. The CDR3 totals 13 residues. The V gene's germline CDR1 is SGHAT and CDR2 FQNNGV. The junction had 9 bases not matched to a gene; V was cut back by 10 bases and J by 5 bases. The CDR3 DNA is TGTGCCACCCGAGTCGCAGGGGGCGAGACCCAGTACTTC. It encodes CATRVAGGETQYF.

The chain uses TRBV19 and TRBJ1-1; tentative D call: TRBD1 (5 bases). Germline CDR1 LNHDA, CDR2 SQIVND (reference sequence). CDR3 length equals 13 residues. The V end lost 5 bases, the J end lost 1 base, and 8 bases lay between the germline ends. This CDR3 is CASSRQPNTEAFF. DNA of the CDR3: TGTGCCAGTAGTCGACAGCCGAACACTGAAGCTTTCTTT.

The chain has TRBV25-1 and TRBJ2-1; the match to TRBD2 covers 10 bases. Germline CDR1 is MGHDK and CDR2 is SYGVNS. Losses at the gene ends were 0 bases for V and 5 bases for J; bases not matched to a gene: 10. The CDR3 sequence is 18 residues long. The CDR3 sequence: CASSEYPGGLADNNEQFF. The CDR3 DNA sequence: TGTGCCAGCAGTGAATATCCAGGCGGACTAGCGGACAACAATGAGCAGTTCTTC.

The CDR3 DNA reads as TGTGCCAGCAGCTTAATCATGTATGAGCAGTTCTTC. Translated: CASSLIMYEQFF. The chain is built from TRBV11-2 and TRBJ2-1; unclear D gene. V dropped 2 bases and J dropped 8 bases, with 7 bases sitting between them. The germline V gene has CDR1 SGHAT and CDR2 FQNNGV. This CDR3 spans 12 amino acids. Drawing the rest from reference TRBV11-2 and TRBJ2-1, the complete variable domain is EAGVAQSPRYKIIEKRQSVAFWCNPISGHATLYWYQQILGQGPKLLIQFQNNGVVDDSQLPKDRFSAERLKGVDSTLKIQPAKLEDSAVYLCASSLIMYEQFFGPGTRLTVL.

This clone was detected only once. This rearrangement joins TRBV21-1 to TRBJ1-5. TRBV21-1 is a pseudogene. This CDR3 contains 12 residues. The CDR3 DNA sequence: TGTGCCAGCCTCCGACGGGATCAGCCCCAGCATTTT. Translated, it gives CASLRRDQPQHF.

The chain links TRBV18 to TRBJ2-1; possibly TRBD1 for D (5 bases). V was cut by 3 bases and J by 6 bases, with 9 bases left in between. The CDR3 has 13 amino acids. Per germline, CDR1 KGHSH and CDR2 LQKENI. The CDR3 bases are TGTGCCAGCTCACCCGACAGCTTCAATGAGCAGTTCTTC. This sequence encodes CASSPDSFNEQFF. The full variable domain, completed using reference TRBV18 and TRBJ2-1, is NAGVMQNPRHLVRRRGQEARLRCSPMKGHSHVYWYRQLPEEGLKFMVYLQKENIIDESGMPKERFSAEFPKEGPSILRIQQVVRGDSAAYFCASSPDSFNEQFFGPGTRLTVL.

This chain joins TRBV30 and TRBJ2-1, with 10 bases lining up with TRBD2. CDR1 is GTSNPN and CDR2 is SVGIG in the germline V gene (reference sequence). The CDR3 has 14 amino acids. Trimming at V came to 5 bases and at J to 1 base, leaving 2 bases not matched to a gene. For the CDR3, the DNA is TGTGCCTGGGAAGCGGGAGGGTCCTACAATGAGCAGTTCTTC. Its protein product is CAWEAGGSYNEQFF.

This chain uses TRBV11-2 with TRBJ2-4; 7 nucleotides line up with TRBD1. This CDR3 has 17 residues. The J segment lost 0 bases and the V segment lost 1 base, leaving 6 bases of the junction unmatched. The germline gives CDR1 SGHAT, CDR2 FQNNGV. Here the CDR3 DNA reads TGTGCCAGCAGCTTAGCCGGGACAGCAATAGCCAAAAACATTCAGTACTTC. Residues: CASSLAGTAIAKNIQYF.

This clone was seen just once. This chain joins TRBV28 and TRBJ2-2; 10 bases are a match to TRBD1. The V and J ends lost 2 bases and 4 bases, in that order; junction bases with no gene match: 4. This CDR3 has 16 amino acids. The germline gives CDR1 MDHEN, CDR2 SYDVKM. The CDR3 DNA is TGTGCCAGCAGTTTACCGACAGGGGGCTTCACCGGGGAGCTGTTTTTT. As protein: CASSLPTGGFTGELFF.

The chain uses TRBV7-2 and TRBJ2-5, with a tentative D call TRBD2 (6 bases). Germline lookup yields CDR1 SGHTA and CDR2 FQGNSA. V was trimmed by 2 bases and J by 9 bases, leaving 13 bases between them. This CDR3 is built from 13 residues. This CDR3 is CASSLFWSSAQYF. The CDR3 DNA sequence: TGTGCCAGCAGCTTATTCTGGTCTAGCGCCCAGTACTTC.

The chain combines TRBV7-2 with TRBJ2-7; D perhaps matches TRBD1 (5 bases). This CDR3 has 14 amino acids. CDR1 and CDR2 (germline): SGHTA, FQGNSA. The V and J ends lost 4 bases and 1 base respectively, with 11 bases between them. In nucleotides, the CDR3 is TGTGCCAGCAGCTCGACAGACCGATCCTACGAGCAGTACTTC. This sequence encodes CASSSTDRSYEQYF.

V is TRBV4-1 and J is TRBJ2-5, with a weak D call TRBD2 (5 bases). The germline V and J ends were trimmed by 4 bases and 5 bases, with 11 bases remaining between them. Germline V CDR1 and CDR2: MGHRA, YSYEKL. The CDR3 loop spans 13 amino acids. DNA for the CDR3: TGCGCCAGCAGCCTTGAGGGCGCGGAGACCCAGTACTTC. Translating it yields CASSLEGAETQYF.

This rearrangement joins TRBV6-6 to TRBJ1-4; 8 bases map to TRBD1. This CDR3 has 14 residues. V lost 6 bases, J lost 8 bases, and 8 bases stayed unmatched. Germline assignment: CDR1 MNHNY and CDR2 SVGAGI (reference sequence). The CDR3 region is CASSPDRGDEKLFF. The CDR3 nucleotides are TGTGCCAGCAGCCCTGACAGGGGTGACGAAAAACTGTTTTTT.

This chain links TRBV15 with TRBJ1-2, with D perhaps TRBD1 (6 bases). V was pared by 0 bases and J by 3 bases, with 11 bases between. Germline values: CDR1 LNHNV, CDR2 YYDKDF (reference sequence). The length of the CDR3 is 15 residues. The CDR3 is CATSRDQGYDYGYTF. The CDR3 DNA reads as TGTGCCACCAGCAGAGACCAGGGGTACGACTATGGCTACACCTTC.

This chain connects TRBV10-3 to TRBJ2-5; 8 nucleotides align to TRBD1. CDR3 length: 16 residues. Germline CDR1 is ENHRY and CDR2 is SYGVKD. Trimming removed 6 bases from V and 0 bases from J; junction bases left unmatched: 9. The CDR3 protein is CAISAGRDRYQETQYF. The DNA for the CDR3 is TGTGCCATCAGCGCCGGACGGGACAGGTACCAAGAGACCCAGTACTTC.

The chain is built from TRBV4-1 and TRBJ1-6; D remains unclear. Germline CDR1 reads MGHRA; CDR2 reads YSYEKL. The CDR3 consists of 14 residues. Trimming removed 1 base from V and 7 bases from J, with 8 bases in between. This CDR3 reads CASSQVRVNSPLHF. CDR3 DNA: TGCGCCAGCAGCCAAGTGAGGGTAAATTCACCCCTCCACTTT.

A word on this clone: An end of the junction differs from the germline gene, which may be a read error. V and J are TRBV7-2 and TRBJ1-5; D might be TRBD1 (5 bases). The CDR3 length is 14 residues. Germline V gene data show CDR1 as SGHTA and CDR2 as FQGNSA. The CDR3 sequence: CASSLTEYNRPQHF. The CDR3 nucleotides are TGTGCCAGCAGCTTGACAGAATACAATCGGCCCCAGCATTTT.

The chain joins TRBV11-3 to TRBJ2-2; a weak D match, TRBD2 (6 bases). The V gene lost 4 bases and the J gene lost 5 bases, with 17 bases spanning the gap. The CDR3 has 16 residues. Germline assignment: CDR1 SGHNT and CDR2 YENEEA. In nucleotides, the CDR3 is TGTGCCAGCAGCTCCGACACCAGAGGAGGGACCGGGGAGCTGTTTTTT. It specifies CASSSDTRGGTGELFF.

The CDR3 sequence is CASSLARGDHNEQFF. CDR3 DNA: TGTGCCAGCAGCTTAGCCCGGGGGGACCACAATGAGCAGTTCTTC. V gene TRBV11-3 combines with J gene TRBJ2-1; 7 bases align to TRBD2. CDR3 length: 15 residues. V lost 1 base and J lost 5; bases outside the gene matches: 5. CDR1 and CDR2 (germline): SGHNT, YENEEA.

The rearrangement links TRBV28 to TRBJ1-1; 7 nucleotides match TRBD1. This CDR3 contains 13 residues. Trimming took 4 bases from V and 11 from J; bases not matched to a gene: 10. The germline V gene has CDR1 MDHEN and CDR2 SYDVKM. CDR3 nucleotide sequence: TGTGCCAGCAGTTATCAGAACAGGGGCATGGCTTTCTTT. It encodes CASSYQNRGMAFF.

The DNA of the CDR3 is TGTGCCAGCAGCCCCTTATCGCACAGGGTGACTGAAGCTTTCTTT. It codes for CASSPLSHRVTEAFF. The chain combines TRBV14 with TRBJ1-1; TRBD1 might be the D (6 bases). Trimming shortened V by 4 bases and J by 5 bases, and 17 bases separated the two germline ends. From germline, CDR1 is SGHDN and CDR2 FVKESK. This CDR3 spans 15 amino acids. The variable domain in full, with the rest retrieved from reference TRBV14 and TRBJ1-1, is EAGVTQFPSHSVIEKGQTVTLRCDPISGHDNLYWYRRVMGKEIKFLLHFVKESKQDESGMPNNRFLAERTGGTYSTLKVQPAELEDSGVYFCASSPLSHRVTEAFFGQGTRLTVV.

This chain joins TRBV19 and TRBJ2-7; TRBD2 is a possible D gene (5 bases). The CDR3 covers 14 residues. V was shortened by 4 bases and J by 9 bases, with 19 bases between the two germline ends. CDR1 is LNHDA and CDR2 is SQIVND in the germline V gene (reference sequence). Written as DNA, the CDR3 is TGTGCCAGTAGTACAAGGGAAACCGTCGGAGGGCAGTACTTC. Protein: CASSTRETVGGQYF.

The CDR3 region has the DNA TGTGCCAGCAGCAAAGGCAGGAAAGAGACCCAGTACTTC. This codes for CASSKGRKETQYF. J is TRBJ2-5 and V is TRBV21-1; the table's D call TRBD1 went unverified against the DNA. TRBV21-1 is assigned pseudogene status. CDR3 length: 13 residues.

The genes are TRBV6-1 and TRBJ1-1, with 10 bases aligning to TRBD1. CDR3 length: 15 amino acids. The ends lost 5 bases at V and 4 bases at J; junction bases unmatched: 7. Germline values: CDR1 MNHNS, CDR2 SASEGT. The CDR3 spells CASSPGTGDGTEAFF. CDR3 sequence (DNA): TGTGCCAGCAGTCCCGGGACAGGGGATGGCACTGAAGCTTTCTTT.